Each of the 30 T cell receptor beta chains below was sequenced from the same sample in a study of blood T cell repertoires in COVID-19. Here immunoSEQ multiplex PCR was the method, and the copy in TCRdb shows in-frame clones only, minus some. Among some 87,000 clones listed, about 85% were seen once. The specimen sequenced was peripheral blood. These receptor sequences come from a woman between 70 and 85 years old with active or convalescent COVID-19.

The chain couples TRBV6-4 to TRBJ1-6; the match to TRBD1 covers 8 bases. V was clipped by 0 bases and J by 7 bases; unmatched bases: 23. The CDR3 sequence is 22 residues long. Germline lookup yields CDR1 MRHNA and CDR2 SNTAGT. For the CDR3, the DNA is TGTGCCAGCAGTGACTCTGGCCAGGGGGCAGGGGTGTCGAGGTTACCCAATTCACCCCTCCACTTT. Its translation is CASSDSGQGAGVSRLPNSPLHF.

The CDR3 sequence: CASSPRDRPVYTF. The CDR3 coding sequence is TGTGCCAGCTCACCCCGGGACAGGCCCGTCTACACCTTC. The chain is built from TRBV18 and TRBJ1-2; 8 bases are shared with TRBD1. V lost 3 bases and J lost 10; bases outside the gene matches: 7. The CDR3 consists of 13 residues. Germline CDR1 and CDR2: KGHSH and LQKENI.

The rearrangement joins TRBV20-1 to TRBJ2-5, with TRBD1 matching 10 bases. Per the germline V gene, CDR1 is DFQATT and CDR2 is SNEGSKA (reference sequence). The CDR3 extends over 14 amino acids. V was clipped by 6 bases and J by 2 bases; unmatched bases: 6. Here the CDR3 DNA reads TGCAGTGCAAGTGACAGGGGGCAGCAAGAGACCCAGTACTTC. Its protein is CSASDRGQQETQYF.

In its sample, this clone was seen a few times. The genes are TRBV7-2 and TRBJ1-1, with a tentative D call TRBD1 (6 bases). Trimming took 2 bases from V and 5 from J, leaving 12 bases between them. The germline CDR1 and CDR2 sequences are SGHTA and FQGNSA. The CDR3 has 14 amino acids. CDR3 protein: CASSLKGGGTEAFF. In DNA form, the CDR3 reads TGTGCCAGCAGCTTAAAGGGAGGGGGTACTGAAGCTTTCTTT.

This chain joins TRBV18 and TRBJ2-7; no clear D gene. The CDR3 length is 14 residues. The V and J ends lost 4 bases and 0 bases respectively, with 10 bases between them. Germline-derived CDR1 and CDR2 are KGHSH and LQKENI. CDR3 nucleotides: TGTGCCAGCTCACTGATACTAAGCTCCTACGAGCAGTACTTC. Its translation is CASSLILSSYEQYF.

The rearrangement links TRBV7-2 to TRBJ2-3; 14 bases line up with TRBD2. V gave up 4 bases and J gave up 4 bases; unmatched junction bases: 7. This CDR3 spans 17 amino acids. The germline CDR1 and CDR2 sequences are SGHTA and FQGNSA. The CDR3 reads CASSSGTSGGGSDTQYF. DNA for the CDR3: TGTGCCAGCAGCTCTGGGACTAGCGGGGGTGGGTCAGATACGCAGTATTTT.

This clone showed up just a few times. This chain uses TRBV27 with TRBJ1-2; 8 bases align to TRBD1. Germline trimming cut 5 bases from V and 4 bases from J; bases unmatched to any gene: 9. This CDR3 is 15 amino acids long. The germline gives CDR1 MNHEY, CDR2 SMNVEV (reference sequence). The CDR3 loop is CASSPSDRGSYGYTF. The CDR3 DNA reads as TGTGCCAGCAGTCCAAGTGACAGGGGTAGCTATGGCTACACCTTC.

The chain's CDR3 is CASKPGGGTYEQYF. Written as DNA, the CDR3 is TGTGCCAGTAAACCTGGCGGCGGCACCTACGAGCAGTACTTC. J is TRBJ2-7 and V is TRBV28, with D unresolved. V lost 9 bases to trimming and J lost 2 bases, with 17 bases between them. The germline gives CDR1 MDHEN, CDR2 SYDVKM. The CDR3 spans 14 residues.

J is TRBJ1-1 and V is TRBV7-9; D is uncertain. The ends were cut back, 2 bases at V and 1 base at J, with 8 bases in the middle. Looked up from germline, CDR1 is SEHNR and CDR2 is FQNEAQ (reference sequence). The CDR3 loop spans 14 amino acids. CDR3 DNA: TGTGCCAGCAGCTTATATGCAGGGAACACTGAAGCTTTCTTT. Residues: CASSLYAGNTEAFF. Full variable domain (remainder filled in from reference TRBV7-9 and TRBJ1-1): DTGVSQNPRHKITKRGQNVTFRCDPISEHNRLYWYRQTLGQGPEFLTYFQNEAQLEKSRLLSDRFSAERPKGSFSTLEIQRTEQGDSAMYLCASSLYAGNTEAFFGQGTRLTVV.

The chain couples TRBV4-2 to TRBJ2-5; 7 bases fit TRBD2. The CDR3 contains 15 residues. CDR1 is LGHNA and CDR2 is YNFKEQ in the germline V gene. Germline trimming cut 3 bases from V and 3 bases from J; bases unmatched to any gene: 7. The CDR3 loop reads CASSQRGWGEETQYF. In DNA, the CDR3 is TGTGCCAGCAGCCAGCGGGGGTGGGGTGAAGAGACCCAGTACTTC.

The chain combines TRBV25-1 with TRBJ1-2; D not resolved. Deletions cut 0 bases from V and 4 bases from J, with 9 bases between. This CDR3 has 14 residues. CDR1 MGHDK and CDR2 SYGVNS come from the germline V gene. The CDR3 protein is CASSEYNAPYGYTF. CDR3 coding DNA: TGTGCCAGCAGTGAATATAACGCGCCCTATGGCTACACCTTC.

The rearrangement joins TRBV5-4 to TRBJ2-5, with 8 bases fitting TRBD2. V shed 4 bases, J shed 1 base, and the junction held 18 bases outside the gene matches. The germline V gene encodes CDR1 SGHNT and CDR2 YYREEE (reference sequence). The CDR3 covers 19 residues. The DNA of the CDR3 is TGTGCCAGCAGCCCTTGGCTTTCCCAGGCTAGCGGGCGCCAAGAGACCCAGTACTTC. Its protein product is CASSPWLSQASGRQETQYF.

This chain connects TRBV3-1 (or the pseudogene TRBV3-2) to TRBJ1-1, with D perhaps matching TRBD1 (6 bases). The germline CDR1 and CDR2 sequences are LGHDT and YNNKEL (reference sequence). This CDR3 contains 14 residues. Trimming cost V 1 base and J 9 bases, with 15 bases left between them. CDR3 residues: CASSQVSTGQKAFF. The CDR3 bases are TGTGCCAGCAGCCAAGTATCAACAGGGCAAAAAGCTTTCTTT.

This clone was recorded once. V usage is TRBV20-1 and J usage is TRBJ2-5; D is unresolved. The germline gives CDR1 DFQATT, CDR2 SNEGSKA (reference sequence). The V and J ends lost 3 bases and 5 bases respectively, with 10 bases between them. The CDR3 contains 12 residues. CDR3 DNA: TGCAGTGCTAGTTCAACTCGGGAGACCCAGTACTTC. Protein product: CSASSTRETQYF.

V and J are TRBV27 and TRBJ2-3; 7 bases fit TRBD1. Germline CDR1 and CDR2: MNHEY and SMNVEV (reference sequence). Germline trimming cut 4 bases from V and 2 bases from J; bases unmatched to any gene: 12. The CDR3 runs to 17 residues. CDR3 in amino acids: CASSSYGQVDPTDTQYF. CDR3 DNA: TGTGCCAGCAGTTCTTACGGACAGGTGGACCCCACAGATACGCAGTATTTT.

This chain uses TRBV5-6 with TRBJ2-5; TRBD2 aligns across 12 bases. Germline CDR1 reads SGHDT; CDR2 reads YYEEEE. J gave up 5 bases and V 4 bases, and 15 bases lay outside the gene matches. The CDR3 length is 18 residues. CDR3 in DNA: TGTGCCAGCAGCATACGGACTAGCGGGGTTCTTGGGAGGGAGACCCAGTACTTC. It translates to CASSIRTSGVLGRETQYF.

The chain joins TRBV7-9 to TRBJ1-2; D is perhaps TRBD1 (5 bases). The CDR3 totals 17 residues. Per the germline V gene, CDR1 is SEHNR and CDR2 is FQNEAQ (reference sequence). Deletions cut 5 bases from V and 3 bases from J, with 22 bases between. The CDR3 nucleotides are TGTGCCAGCAGCCCAGTCGGCGGGGGATCGTTCGACTATGGCTACACCTTC. As protein: CASSPVGGGSFDYGYTF.

V is TRBV19 and J is TRBJ1-2; tentative D call: TRBD1 (6 bases). V was clipped by 7 bases and J by 2 bases, with 14 bases between them. This CDR3 is built from 14 residues. Germline V gene data show CDR1 as LNHDA and CDR2 as SQIVND (reference sequence). The DNA of the CDR3 is TGTGCCAGTAACCCACAGGGCGCCAACTATGGCTACACCTTC. Translation gives CASNPQGANYGYTF.

This chain joins TRBV9 and TRBJ2-2, with TRBD1 matching over 7 bases. The CDR3 consists of 16 residues. The germline V gene encodes CDR1 SGDLS and CDR2 YYNGEE. Trimming took 3 bases from V and 4 from J; bases not matched to a gene: 9. The CDR3 protein is CASSARPTGSTGELFF. The CDR3 nucleotides are TGTGCCAGCAGCGCGCGGCCGACAGGGAGCACCGGGGAGCTGTTTTTT.

The chain recombines TRBV5-1 with TRBJ2-7; 9 nucleotides match TRBD1. V shed 0 bases and J 4 bases; nucleotides not matched to a gene: 5. The CDR3 runs 15 residues. CDR1 SGHRS and CDR2 YFSETQ come from the germline V gene. The CDR3 region has the DNA TGCGCCAGCAGCTTGGCATGGACAGGGGAGTACGAGCAGTACTTC. This encodes CASSLAWTGEYEQYF.

CDR3 residues: CASSPYRSQGGETQYF. The CDR3 bases are TGTGCCAGCTCACCATATCGTTCGCAGGGGGGAGAGACCCAGTACTTC. The rearrangement joins TRBV18 to TRBJ2-5, with a tentative D call TRBD1 (7 bases). Germline loops: CDR1 KGHSH, CDR2 LQKENI. This CDR3 comprises 16 residues. The germline V and J ends were trimmed by 2 bases and 4 bases, with 17 bases remaining between them. The full variable domain, rest sourced from reference TRBV18 and TRBJ2-5, is NAGVMQNPRHLVRRRGQEARLRCSPMKGHSHVYWYRQLPEEGLKFMVYLQKENIIDESGMPKERFSAEFPKEGPSILRIQQVVRGDSAAYFCASSPYRSQGGETQYFGPGTRLLVL.

V gene TRBV29-1 combines with J gene TRBJ1-3, with D possibly TRBD1 on 6 matching bases. Germline CDR1 reads SQVTM; CDR2 reads ANQGSEA. The CDR3 has 13 amino acids. V was pared by 6 bases and J by 4 bases, with 13 bases between. The CDR3 region has the DNA TGCAGCGTATACAGGGCGGCGGGAAACACCATATATTTT. Its translation is CSVYRAAGNTIYF.

The chain employs TRBV5-4 and TRBJ1-2, with 8 bases that match TRBD1. The CDR3 length is 17 residues. The trim removed 0 bases at V and 0 bases at J, leaving 7 bases unmatched. The germline CDR1 and CDR2 sequences are SGHNT and YYREEE (reference sequence). The CDR3 DNA is TGTGCCAGCAGCTTGGTGAGACTACAGGGGGCTAACTATGGCTACACCTTC. Amino acid sequence: CASSLVRLQGANYGYTF.

The rearrangement links TRBV6-2 or TRBV6-3 to TRBJ2-7, with 15 bases aligning to TRBD2. Germline trimming cut 2 bases from V and 5 bases from J; bases unmatched to any gene: 13. CDR3 length equals 19 residues. Per germline, CDR1 MNHEY and CDR2 SVGEGT. In DNA, the CDR3 is TGTGCCAGCAGTTACGGAGGGACTAGCGGGGGGCCGTTGATAAACGAGCAGTACTTC. Amino acid sequence: CASSYGGTSGGPLINEQYF.

The chain is built from TRBV5-4 and TRBJ2-5; D perhaps matches TRBD1 (6 bases). This CDR3 has 14 residues. V lost 0 bases and J lost 2, with 8 bases in between. Germline V gene sequence: CDR1 SGHNT, CDR2 YYREEE (reference sequence). CDR3 DNA sequence: TGTGCCAGCAGCTTGGGTGGGACACAAGAGACCCAGTACTTC. This codes for CASSLGGTQETQYF.

The chain couples TRBV5-1 to TRBJ2-7; 8 nucleotides match TRBD2. J gave up 4 bases and V 4 bases, and 10 bases lay outside the gene matches. Germline V gene lookup returns CDR1 SGHRS and CDR2 YFSETQ. This CDR3 contains 15 residues. The CDR3 loop is CASSPLVAGGYEQYF. The CDR3 nucleotides read TGCGCCAGCAGCCCACTAGTGGCGGGGGGTTACGAGCAGTACTTC.

CDR3 residues: CASSEPPDYNEQFF. The DNA for the CDR3 is TGTGCCAGCAGTGAACCGCCAGACTACAATGAGCAGTTCTTC. The chain carries TRBV6-1 and TRBJ2-1, with D uncertain. This CDR3 contains 14 residues. The V end lost 2 bases, the J end lost 3 bases, and 8 bases lay between the germline ends. Germline V gene data show CDR1 as MNHNS and CDR2 as SASEGT.

The rearrangement uses TRBV15 and TRBJ2-5, with 9 bases aligning to TRBD2. The length of the CDR3 is 20 residues. Germline CDR1 and CDR2: LNHNV and YYDKDF (reference sequence). V was clipped by 0 bases and J by 1 base; unmatched bases: 15. The CDR3 region is CATSRDTLYPTSGRQETQYF. CDR3 in DNA: TGTGCCACCAGCAGAGATACCCTGTACCCGACTAGCGGTCGCCAAGAGACCCAGTACTTC.

The chain joins TRBV27 to TRBJ2-7; maybe TRBD2 (6 bases). The CDR3 has 15 amino acids. The V and J ends lost 4 bases and 0 bases respectively, with 13 bases between them. Germline-derived CDR1 and CDR2 are MNHEY and SMNVEV (reference sequence). The CDR3: CASSSPGLGSYEQYF. CDR3 DNA sequence: TGTGCCAGCAGTTCACCGGGACTCGGCTCCTACGAGCAGTACTTC.

The J gene is TRBJ2-3, the V gene TRBV9, with a weak D call TRBD2 (5 bases). V lost 2 bases and J 4 bases, leaving 14 bases between the germline ends. Germline V gives CDR1 SGDLS, CDR2 YYNGEE. This CDR3 comprises 15 residues. CDR3 residues: CASSVDWWRADTQYF. CDR3 nucleotides: TGTGCCAGCAGCGTGGACTGGTGGCGGGCAGATACGCAGTATTTT.